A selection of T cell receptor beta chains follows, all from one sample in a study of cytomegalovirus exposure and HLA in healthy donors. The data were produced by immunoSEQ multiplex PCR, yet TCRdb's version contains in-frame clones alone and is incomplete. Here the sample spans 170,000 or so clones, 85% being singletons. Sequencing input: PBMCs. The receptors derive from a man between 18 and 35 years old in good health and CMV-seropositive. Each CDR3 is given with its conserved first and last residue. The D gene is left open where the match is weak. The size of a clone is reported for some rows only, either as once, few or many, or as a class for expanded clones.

CDR3 protein: CASRSIPGQEIYGYTF
CDR3 DNA: TGTGCCAGCAGATCCATACCGGGACAGGAGATATATGGCTACACCTTC
clone size: .
V gene: TRBV28
J gene: TRBJ1-2
D gene: TRBD1

CDR3 protein: CASSVGGGDYGYTF
CDR3 DNA: TGTGCCAGCAGCGTAGGAGGGGGTGACTATGGCTACACCTTC
clone size: .
V gene: TRBV9
J gene: TRBJ1-2
D gene: .

CDR3 protein: CASSPGGNQPQHF
CDR3 DNA: TGTGCCAGCAGTCCCGGGGGAAATCAGCCCCAGCATTTT
clone size: .
V gene: TRBV6-5
J gene: TRBJ1-5
D gene: .

CDR3 protein: CASSSGQGGSYEQYF
CDR3 DNA: TGTGCCAGCAGCTCCGGACAGGGAGGCTCCTACGAGCAGTACTTC
clone size: .
V gene: TRBV5-8
J gene: TRBJ2-7
D gene: TRBD1

CDR3 protein: CASSLSGEDRVSPLHF
CDR3 DNA: TGTGCCAGCAGTTTATCGGGGGAGGATCGCGTTTCACCCCTCCACTTT
clone size: .
V gene: TRBV27
J gene: TRBJ1-6
D gene: .

CDR3 protein: CASSSLAGGNEQFF
CDR3 DNA: TGTGCCAGCAGCTCCTTAGCGGGAGGGAATGAGCAGTTCTTC
clone size: .
V gene: TRBV11-2
J gene: TRBJ2-1
D gene: TRBD2

CDR3 protein: CSVHRPPSYNEQFF
CDR3 DNA: TGCAGCGTTCACAGACCCCCCTCCTACAATGAGCAGTTCTTC
clone size: .
V gene: TRBV29-1
J gene: TRBJ2-1
D gene: .

CDR3 protein: CASSAAGARGNQPQHF
CDR3 DNA: TGTGCCAGCAGTGCGGCGGGGGCGAGGGGCAATCAGCCCCAGCATTTT
clone size: once
V gene: TRBV6-1
J gene: TRBJ1-5
D gene: .

CDR3 protein: CASSLTGGGNTGELFF
CDR3 DNA: TGTGCCAGCAGTTTGACAGGGGGGGGGAACACCGGGGAGCTGTTTTTT
clone size: .
V gene: TRBV28
J gene: TRBJ2-2
D gene: TRBD1

CDR3 protein: CASSLGTHGGTQYF
CDR3 DNA: TGTGCCAGCAGTTTAGGGACTCACGGGGGGACCCAGTACTTC
clone size: .
V gene: TRBV28
J gene: TRBJ2-5
D gene: .

CDR3 protein: CASGTGLGNEQFF
CDR3 DNA: TGTGCCAGCGGAACAGGGTTGGGCAATGAGCAGTTCTTC
clone size: .
V gene: TRBV2
J gene: TRBJ2-1
D gene: .

CDR3 protein: CATGQGGTDTQYF
CDR3 DNA: TGTGCCACGGGACAGGGGGGGACAGATACGCAGTATTTT
clone size: .
V gene: TRBV19
J gene: TRBJ2-3
D gene: TRBD1

CDR3 protein: CASSPPREDYGYTF
CDR3 DNA: TGCGCCAGCAGCCCACCCCGTGAGGACTATGGCTACACCTTC
clone size: few
V gene: TRBV23-1
J gene: TRBJ1-2
D gene: .